Reported below is one T cell receptor (beta chain). Its cognate antigen is unknown. The data were taken from a study of vaccination effects on CD4 cells after COVID-19. Culture proceeded for roughly ten days, and CD4+ T cells were then isolated. The vaccine given was either BNT162b2 or mRNA-1273, in two doses. Produced via immunoSEQ multiplex PCR; TCRdb's table is partial and in-frame only. The table lists about 40,000 clones, around 66% of them singletons. The sample here was CD4+ T cells from PBMCs cultured without peptide, taken after COVID-19 vaccination. This TCR was recovered from a human donor who received a COVID-19 vaccine.

This chain's CDR3 is CASSPRSGGAYNEQFF. In DNA, the CDR3 is TGCGCCAGCAGCCCCCGAAGCGGGGGGGCCTACAATGAGCAGTTCTTC. This rearrangement joins TRBV5-1 to TRBJ2-1, with 10 nucleotides matching TRBD2. Germline-derived CDR1 and CDR2 are SGHRS and YFSETQ. Unmatched junction bases numbered 6, after V lost 4 bases and J lost 2 bases. The CDR3 extends over 16 amino acids.